What follows are 10 T cell receptor beta chains derived from one specimen sequenced in a study of cytomegalovirus exposure and HLA in healthy donors. Vbeta (60) and Jbeta (13) primers were used in the PCR. The method was immunoSEQ multiplex PCR; TCRdb's version includes in-frame clones alone and lacks a portion of them. The data contain hundreds of thousands of clones, roughly 88% of them singletons. The sequencing sample was made of PBMCs. Every receptor here comes from a boy between 2 and 10 years old in good health and CMV-seronegative.

This clone came up once. This chain links TRBV5-1 with TRBJ2-1, with D uncertain. In germline, CDR1 is SGHRS, CDR2 YFSETQ. V lost 4 bases and J lost 8, with 10 bases in between. This CDR3 spans 12 amino acids. The CDR3 coding sequence is TGCGCCAGCAGCAAAGTAGCACATGAGCAGTTCTTC. Translated: CASSKVAHEQFF.

This chain uses TRBV10-2 with TRBJ1-2; D unclear. V dropped 2 bases and J dropped 4 bases, with 11 bases sitting between them. Germline CDR1 WSHSY, CDR2 SAAADI. CDR3 size: 14 residues. CDR3 amino acids: CASSEGTATYGYTF. For the CDR3, the DNA is TGCGCCAGCAGTGAGGGCACAGCCACCTATGGCTACACCTTC.

This chain connects TRBV6-5 to TRBJ2-2; a possible D gene is TRBD1 (8 bases). Germline V gene lookup returns CDR1 MNHEY and CDR2 SVGAGI. CDR3 length: 15 amino acids. V lost 8 bases, J lost 6 bases, and 19 bases lay in between. The CDR3 reads CASGYTGGGAGELFF. CDR3 nucleotides: TGTGCCAGCGGCTATACAGGGGGAGGGGCCGGGGAGCTGTTTTTT.

The chain couples TRBV6-5 to TRBJ2-5, with 7 bases aligning to TRBD2. The CDR3 extends over 15 amino acids. The ends lost 7 bases at V and 5 bases at J; junction bases unmatched: 13. Per the germline V gene, CDR1 is MNHEY and CDR2 is SVGAGI. The CDR3 spells CASTPLGGARETQYF. The CDR3 bases are TGTGCCAGCACCCCCCTGGGAGGGGCTCGGGAGACCCAGTACTTC.

CDR3 bases: TGTGCCAGCAGCCACGACACAGTGAACACTGAAGCTTTCTTT. This translates into CASSHDTVNTEAFF. This chain joins TRBV14 and TRBJ1-1, with D unresolved. Trimming left V 3 bases short and J 0 bases short, with 8 bases between. The CDR3 runs 14 residues. CDR1 is SGHDN and CDR2 is FVKESK in the germline V gene.

The rearrangement uses TRBV4-1 and TRBJ2-1, with a weak D call TRBD2 (5 bases). V was cut by 4 bases and J by 0 bases, with 16 bases left in between. Germline loops: CDR1 MGHRA, CDR2 YSYEKL. CDR3 length: 17 residues. The CDR3 region has the DNA TGCGCCAGCAGCCGCTTAGGACTGGGGAGCTCCTACAATGAGCAGTTCTTC. Its translation: CASSRLGLGSSYNEQFF.

This clone was recorded a few times. The rearrangement joins TRBV28 to TRBJ1-2; D is perhaps TRBD1 (6 bases). Looked up from germline, CDR1 is MDHEN and CDR2 is SYDVKM. Trimming shortened V by 7 bases and J by 4 bases, and 19 bases separated the two germline ends. The CDR3 sequence is 15 residues long. DNA of the CDR3: TGTGCCAGCACCATACGGGACACTACTCGCTATGGCTACACCTTC. This codes for CASTIRDTTRYGYTF.

This chain joins TRBV20-1 and TRBJ2-7; 7 bases fit TRBD2. Germline lookup yields CDR1 DFQATT and CDR2 SNEGSKA (reference sequence). The CDR3 extends over 11 amino acids. The V segment lost 1 base and the J segment 6 bases; nucleotides outside the gene matches: 0. CDR3 DNA sequence: TGCAGTGCTAGAGCGGGGGGCGAGCAGTACTTC. It yields the protein CSARAGGEQYF.

A few counts support this clone. The J gene is TRBJ1-5, the V gene TRBV28, with D perhaps TRBD1 (5 bases). Trimming cost V 3 bases and J 0 bases, with 9 bases left between them. Germline values: CDR1 MDHEN, CDR2 SYDVKM. CDR3 length equals 15 residues. The DNA of the CDR3 is TGTGCCAGCAGTTTTTCAGGGATTAGCAATCAGCCCCAGCATTTT. Residues: CASSFSGISNQPQHF.

J is TRBJ1-4 and V is TRBV7-2; tentative D call: TRBD1 (6 bases). This CDR3 has 13 amino acids. The V gene's germline CDR1 is SGHTA and CDR2 FQGNSA. V gave up 5 bases and J gave up 7 bases, with 11 bases separating them. Here the CDR3 reads CASSPRQAEKLFF. Here the CDR3 DNA reads TGTGCCAGCAGCCCAAGACAGGCTGAAAAACTGTTTTTT.